The rows below give T cell receptor beta chains drawn from one sample of a study of shared clonotypes between healthy human individuals. The protocol was immunoSEQ multiplex PCR, while the TCRdb copy is restricted to in-frame clones and leaves out a portion. The sample gives approximately 980,000 clones, 60% to 85% of which show up once; around 1.5% is in the top ten. The specimen was memory CD4+ T cells sorted from blood. These TCRs come from a man younger than 35 in good health. The conserved cysteine and the conserved F or W are not part of the CDR3 here.

j_call cdr3_length v_call cdr3_aa
TRBJ2-6 14 TRBV5-1 ASSLRADSGANVLT
TRBJ2-5 13 TRBV5-1 ASSLGEGAKETQY
TRBJ2-3 12 TRBV2 ASGPAQRTDTQY
TRBJ2-2 13 TRBV6-1 ASAPGALNTGELF
TRBJ1-1 10 TRBV6-1 ASSERVSEAF
TRBJ2-5 12 TRBV11-1 ASARGSEQETQY
TRBJ1-6 13 TRBV2 ASSDQGSYNSPLH
TRBJ1-6 13 TRBV6-1 ASSEGTGYNSPLH
TRBJ1-5 12 TRBV30 AWKFPAGNQPQH
TRBJ2-5 13 TRBV6-6 ASTMGSRGKGTQY
TRBJ2-1 13 TRBV29-1 SVEDRTGRYGEQF
TRBJ2-5 12 TRBV5-6 ASSFRDGQETQY
TRBJ1-1 14 TRBV7-8 ASSLESGQLNTEAF
TRBJ2-1 14 TRBV6-5 ASSSPGQGTVNEQF
TRBJ1-6 13 TRBV15 ATSRDGAPNSPLH
TRBJ2-3 14 TRBV5-1 ASSLEQGAGTDTQY
TRBJ2-5 9 TRBV2 ASTGGETQY
TRBJ2-7 14 TRBV13 ASSLVARGGLREQY
TRBJ1-1 15 TRBV7-9 ASSPMIRGVKNTEAF
TRBJ1-1 11 TRBV5-1 ASQDRGGGEAF
TRBJ1-1 12 TRBV7-3 ASSFERTGREAF
TRBJ2-2 14 TRBV6-5 ASSSVGRENTGELF
TRBJ1-6 12 TRBV30 ASTIRGGDSPLH
TRBJ2-7 11 TRBV7-9 ASSLAPAGEQY
TRBJ2-3 13 TRBV4-3 ASSPGGYSTDTQY
TRBJ1-5 12 TRBV28 ASSLGSGGQPQH
TRBJ2-7 12 TRBV9 ASSATSSAYEQY
TRBJ2-3 13 TRBV10-3 ATSSGRDATDTQY
TRBJ1-3 13 TRBV28 ASSPSLGAGNTIY
TRBJ2-1 11 TRBV5-1 ASSAPQGYEQF
TRBJ2-7 11 TRBV19 ASSMDREYEQY
TRBJ1-1 15 TRBV5-1 ASSLGSNWVLGAEAF
TRBJ1-1 13 TRBV19 ASSSPGRIFAEAF
TRBJ1-2 13 TRBV18 ASSANRGPVYGYT
TRBJ1-1 12 TRBV7-9 ASSLSSTNTEAF
TRBJ1-6 13 TRBV11-2 ASSSTGGLNSPLH
TRBJ2-3 13 TRBV4-2 ASSPSGGRSDTQY
TRBJ2-5 12 TRBV5-1 ASSLKNWEETQY
TRBJ2-7 11 TRBV18 ASSPGENYEQY
TRBJ1-5 14 TRBV5-1 ASSFSGLDSNQPQH
TRBJ2-7 13 TRBV2 AKQTPGTGLNEQY
TRBJ1-3 11 TRBV18 ASSPSSGNTIY
TRBJ1-1 11 TRBV28 ASSEWGQESCF
TRBJ2-7 13 TRBV2 ASSETAGGLSEQY
TRBJ1-2 13 TRBV6-6 ASSPTRTGGDGYT
TRBJ1-5 14 TRBV9 ASTSSGTAGNQPQH
TRBJ2-3 13 TRBV29-1 SVPGIRVGTDTQY
TRBJ1-2 8 TRBV20-1 SAKIDGYT
TRBJ1-3 10 TRBV12-5 ASGFGGNTIY
TRBJ2-7 12 TRBV7-6 ASSLGPGAQEQY
TRBJ2-7 15 TRBV19 ASSMKGTGGALYEQY
TRBJ2-3 14 TRBV5-4 ASSYDRVPSADTQY
TRBJ1-1 10 TRBV6-1 ASSLADHEAF
TRBJ1-2 10 TRBV28 ASSPIWDGYT
TRBJ1-1 13 TRBV9 ASSVDLGGATEAF
TRBJ2-6 13 TRBV29-1 SVEGTGAGANVLT
TRBJ1-1 12 TRBV27 ASSSPSSNTEAF